This entry lists 12 T cell receptor beta chains sequenced from one sample in a study of T cell responses to AZD1222 COVID-19 vaccine. Repertoires were generated with immunoSEQ multiplex PCR, while TCRdb's copy carries only in-frame clones and drops some. The sample lists approximately 120,000 clones, around 85% seen once, with approximately 4.7% in the top ten. This sample comprised peripheral blood, obtained 28 days after the second AZD1222 dose. The receptor set was obtained from an adult who received the AZD1222 COVID-19 vaccine.

V gene TRBV5-1 combines with J gene TRBJ2-5, with a possible D match to TRBD1 (5 bases). CDR3 length equals 14 residues. CDR1 SGHRS and CDR2 YFSETQ come from the germline V gene. V was pared by 4 bases and J by 5 bases, with 15 bases between. CDR3 region: CASSQGRVEETQYF. The CDR3 DNA reads as TGCGCCAGCAGCCAGGGCCGTGTTGAGGAGACCCAGTACTTC.

The DNA of the CDR3 is TGTGCCAGCAGTTTAGCCAACTATCAGCCCCAGCATTTT. Its translation: CASSLANYQPQHF. This rearrangement joins TRBV12-3 or TRBV12-4 to TRBJ1-5, with no clear D. The CDR3 sequence is 13 residues long. V shed 0 bases and J shed 5 bases, with 5 bases lying between them.

Only a few counts were recorded for this clone. V is TRBV18 and J is TRBJ2-7, with 9 bases identical to TRBD1. The CDR3 extends over 16 amino acids. CDR1 and CDR2 (germline): KGHSH, LQKENI. V dropped 5 bases and J dropped 5; count of bases not matched to a gene: 13. DNA of the CDR3: TGTGCCAGCTCATCCTTGGGACAGGGCTGGAAGGACGAGCAGTACTTC. Translated: CASSSLGQGWKDEQYF.

This chain links TRBV28 with TRBJ1-4; D is possibly TRBD1 (6 bases). This CDR3 has 13 residues. The germline CDR1 and CDR2 sequences are MDHEN and SYDVKM. The V end was cut by 10 bases, the J end by 7 bases, with 16 bases between. This chain's CDR3 is CATTRGQPEKLFF. CDR3 nucleotide sequence: TGTGCCACCACAAGAGGACAGCCTGAAAAACTGTTTTTT.

V usage is TRBV7-2 and J usage is TRBJ1-2; 9 positions agree with TRBD1. The CDR3 loop spans 15 amino acids. The trim removed 1 base at V and 7 bases at J, leaving 7 bases unmatched. Germline V gene sequence: CDR1 SGHTA, CDR2 FQGNSA. The CDR3 DNA reads as TGTGCCAGCAGCTTAGTAACAGGGGGCGTAGGTGGCTACACCTTC. This encodes CASSLVTGGVGGYTF.

The V and J genes are TRBV6-5 and TRBJ1-2; D is uncertain. Per the germline V gene, CDR1 is MNHEY and CDR2 is SVGAGI. This CDR3 region has 14 residues. V lost 2 bases, J lost 7 bases, and 14 bases lay in between. CDR3 in DNA: TGTGCCAGCAGTTACGTGCGGCAGGCGGGTGGCTACACCTTC. The encoded protein is CASSYVRQAGGYTF.

This chain uses TRBV16 with TRBJ2-7; D is perhaps TRBD1 (6 bases). Trimming took 4 bases from V and 0 from J, leaving 13 bases between them. The germline V gene has CDR1 KGHSY and CDR2 FQNENV. This CDR3 is built from 15 residues. CDR3: CASSPSGTLSYEQYF. The CDR3 DNA reads as TGTGCCAGCAGCCCCTCCGGGACACTCTCCTACGAGCAGTACTTC.

The chain combines TRBV28 with TRBJ2-2; D may match TRBD1 or TRBD2 (6 bases each). The V and J ends lost 8 bases and 7 bases respectively, with 17 bases between them. CDR1 is MDHEN, CDR2 SYDVKM, per germline. This CDR3 contains 14 residues. The CDR3 loop is CASLVSGAIGELFF. CDR3 DNA sequence: TGTGCCAGCCTAGTTTCGGGGGCGATCGGGGAGCTGTTTTTT.

The V call is TRBV27, the J call TRBJ1-6; a possible D gene is TRBD1 (6 bases). CDR1 is MNHEY and CDR2 is SMNVEV in the germline V gene (reference sequence). The CDR3 sequence is 17 residues long. Trimming shortened V by 7 bases and J by 4 bases, and 20 bases separated the two germline ends. As DNA, the CDR3 is TGTGCCAGCACTACCCTAGGGGGGATAGGGTATAATTCACCCCTCCACTTT. Encoded protein: CASTTLGGIGYNSPLHF.

The gene calls are TRBV7-3 and TRBJ2-2; the match to TRBD2 covers 12 bases. The CDR3 contains 16 residues. V lost 5 bases and J lost 5; bases outside the gene matches: 6. The germline CDR1 and CDR2 sequences are SGHTA and FQGTGA. The CDR3 DNA follows: TGTGCCAGCAGCGGAAGAGGACTAGCGGGGACCGGGGAGCTGTTTTTT. Translation: CASSGRGLAGTGELFF. The whole variable domain, remainder taken from reference TRBV7-3 and TRBJ2-2, is GAGVSQTPSNKVTEKGKYVELRCDPISGHTALYWYRQSLGQGPEFLIYFQGTGAADDSGLPNDRFFAVRPEGSVSTLKIQRTERGDSAVYLCASSGRGLAGTGELFFGEGSRLTVL.

This clone was detected only once. The chain links TRBV7-9 to TRBJ1-4, with 8 bases that match TRBD1. Per germline, CDR1 SEHNR and CDR2 FQNEAQ (reference sequence). CDR3 length: 18 residues. V lost 3 bases, J lost 0 bases, and 9 bases stayed unmatched. The DNA of the CDR3 is TGTGCCAGCAGCTTGCGACAGGGGAACTTAGCAACTAATGAAAAACTGTTTTTT. Protein: CASSLRQGNLATNEKLFF.

The V gene is TRBV28, the J gene TRBJ1-5, with D unresolved. Germline V gives CDR1 MDHEN, CDR2 SYDVKM. This CDR3 has 12 residues. Trimming took off 2 bases at V and 5 bases at J, with 4 bases between the two ends. The CDR3 protein is CASSLNDQPQHF. In nucleotides, the CDR3 is TGTGCCAGCAGTTTAAACGATCAGCCCCAGCATTTT.